This TCR beta chain comes out of a study of radiation and T cells in renal cell carcinoma. Notes on this clone: The antigen remains unidentified.

Measured with immunoSEQ multiplex PCR; TCRdb has only the in-frame clones, and not every one. The data contain about 140,000 clones, around four fifths of them singletons. Time point indicated: baseline pretreatment blood. Noted treatment: 15 Gy SBRT to primary tumor, nephrectomy 4 weeks later. After SBRT, blood was collected at 2 and 4 weeks, plus baseline. CDR1 is SGHNT and CDR2 is YYREEE in the germline V gene (reference sequence). The CDR3 sequence is 14 residues long. Trimming left V 6 bases short and J 6 bases short, with 15 bases between. Broader study findings: Baseline intratumoral clonotype presence is unknown without pretreatment biopsies. Top tumor clonotypes rose in blood 2 weeks post-radiation, then contracted.

This specimen was blood, taken from a patient whose treatment included radiotherapy and nephrectomy. The sequence derives from a woman between 50 and 59 years old with renal cell carcinoma. The V call is TRBV5-4, the J call TRBJ1-4, with no clear D. The DNA of the CDR3 is TGTGCCAGCACCGTCGGCGGCGGGGATGAAAAACTGTTTTTT. It specifies CASTVGGGDEKLFF. Combining the CDR3 with reference TRBV5-4 and TRBJ1-4 gives the whole variable domain ETGVTQSPTHLIKTRGQQVTLRCSSQSGHNTVSWYQQALGQGPQFIFQYYREEENGRGNFPPRFSGLQFPNYSSELNVNALELDDSALYLCASTVGGGDEKLFFGSGTQLSVL.